This T cell receptor beta chain is from a study of PD-1 blockade in classical Hodgkin lymphoma. On the study more broadly: A 3 mg/kg intravenous dose of nivolumab was received by patients every 2 weeks. Regarding the study as a whole: Anyone who began nivolumab under 1 year after ASCT was excluded. Baseline diversity resembling that of newly diagnosed patients was seen in complete responders.

The repertoire was sequenced with immunoSEQ multiplex PCR; TCRdb's copy has only in-frame clones and lacks some. Of tens of thousands of clones listed, around 80% are singletons. As concerns this clone: Its target is not known.

The CDR3 is made up of 20 amino acids. Regarding time point: cycle 4 day 1 (C4D1), after less than 7 weeks of nivolumab. Every single patient, without exception, relapsed after autologous stem cell transplantation, and brentuximab vedotin exposure varied. J is TRBJ1-5 and V is TRBV21-1; the table's D call, TRBD1, was not checked against the DNA. TRBV21-1 is listed as a pseudogene. The starting material was peripheral blood mononuclear cells (PBMCs), obtained before the fourth cycle of nivolumab. The clonotype comes from a human donor with classical Hodgkin lymphoma. The CDR3 protein is CASSLPGTGVSRRSNQPQHF. The DNA for the CDR3 is TGTGCCAGCAGCTTGCCCGGGACAGGGGTTTCGAGGCGGAGCAATCAGCCCCAGCATTTT.